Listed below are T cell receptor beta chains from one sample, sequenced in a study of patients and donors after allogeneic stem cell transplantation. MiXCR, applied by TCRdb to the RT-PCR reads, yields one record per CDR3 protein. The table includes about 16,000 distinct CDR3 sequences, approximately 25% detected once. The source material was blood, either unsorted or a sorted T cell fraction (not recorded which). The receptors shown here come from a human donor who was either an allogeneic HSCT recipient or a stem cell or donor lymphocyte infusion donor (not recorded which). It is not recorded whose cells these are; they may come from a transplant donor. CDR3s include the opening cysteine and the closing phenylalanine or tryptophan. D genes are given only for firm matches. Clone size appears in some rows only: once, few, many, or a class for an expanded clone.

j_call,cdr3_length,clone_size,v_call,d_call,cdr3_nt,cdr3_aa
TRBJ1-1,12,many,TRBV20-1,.,TGCAGTGCCTGCGTACTGAACACTGAAGCTTTCTTT,CSACVLNTEAFF
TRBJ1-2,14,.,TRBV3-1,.,TGTGCCAGCAGCCAAGATAAATCCGGGGGAGGCTACACCTTC,CASSQDKSGGGYTF
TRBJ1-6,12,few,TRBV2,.,TGTGCCAGCAGGGGCGACTATTCACCCCTCCACTTT,CASRGDYSPLHF
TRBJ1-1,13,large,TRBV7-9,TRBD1,TGTGCCAGCAGCCGACAGGGGGCGGCGAAAGCTTTCTTT,CASSRQGAAKAFF
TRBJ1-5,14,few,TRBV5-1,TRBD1,TGCGCCAGCAGCACGGACGGACAGGGGCAGCCCCAGCATTTT,CASSTDGQGQPQHF
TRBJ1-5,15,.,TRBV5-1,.,TGCGCCAGCAGCTTCTCCGGGACAAGCAATCAGCCCCAGCATTTT,CASSFSGTSNQPQHF
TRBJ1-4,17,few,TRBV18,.,TGTGCCAGCTCACCGAATCGCGGGCCCACAACTAATGAAAAACTGTTTTTT,CASSPNRGPTTNEKLFF
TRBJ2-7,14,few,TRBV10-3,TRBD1,TGTGCCATCAGGGGGGACAGGCTAAAAGACGAGCAGTACTTC,CAIRGDRLKDEQYF
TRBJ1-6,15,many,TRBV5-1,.,TGCGCCAGCAGCTTGACGACGCTGGGTGGTTCACCCCTCCACTTT,CASSLTTLGGSPLHF
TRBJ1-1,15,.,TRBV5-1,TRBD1,TGCGCCAGCAGCTTGACGGGACCCACAGGGGACAAAGCTTTCTTT,CASSLTGPTGDKAFF
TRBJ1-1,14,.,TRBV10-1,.,TGCGCCAGCAGTGCAAGCAGGGCTAACACTGAAGCTTTCTTT,CASSASRANTEAFF
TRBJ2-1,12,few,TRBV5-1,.,TGCGCCAGCAGCCCGATCGTCAATGAGCAGTTCTTC,CASSPIVNEQFF
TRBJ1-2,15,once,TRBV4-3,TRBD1,TGCGCCAGCAGCCAGAGGGACAGGGTTAACTATGGCTACACCTTC,CASSQRDRVNYGYTF
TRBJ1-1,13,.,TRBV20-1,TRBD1,TGCAGTGCTCCTCGACAGGGGGCGACAGAAGCTTTCTTT,CSAPRQGATEAFF
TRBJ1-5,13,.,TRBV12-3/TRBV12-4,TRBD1,TGTGCCAGCAGGGGACAGGGAAGGCCGCCCCAGCATTTT,CASRGQGRPPQHF
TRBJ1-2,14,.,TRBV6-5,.,TGTGCCAGCAGTTTCCTTGGAGGGCCCTATGGCTACACCTTC,CASSFLGGPYGYTF
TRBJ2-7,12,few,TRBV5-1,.,TGCGCCAGCAGCTCCGGGACACCCGAGCAGTACTTC,CASSSGTPEQYF
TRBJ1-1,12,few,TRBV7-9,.,TGTGCCAGCAGCTTACTTGAAGGTGAAGCTTTCTTT,CASSLLEGEAFF
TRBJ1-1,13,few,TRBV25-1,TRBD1,TGTGCCAGCAGTCCCAACAGGGGGACTGAAGCTTTCTTT,CASSPNRGTEAFF